This TCR beta chain was captured by sequencing in a study of blood T cell repertoires in COVID-19 (dated by TCRdb to the early 2020s). Some background on the complete study: Collaborator samples came from the United States, Italy and Spain and covered acute and convalescent phases of COVID-19. The repertoires were made available in a free public database intended to serve as a resource for research on the immune response to SARS-CoV-2. Nearly every sample came with metadata listing a de-identified subject ID, COVID-19 status, age in years and sex. HLA class I and class II types, where available, came from metadata supplied by the sample provider rather than from assay-based typing. Deeply sampled blood TCRbeta repertoires from subjects exposed to, actively infected with, or recovered from COVID-19 were included in the dataset. The material from the prospective study consisted of cDNA or gDNA derived from T cells, B-cell-depleted T cells, or PBMCs. Samples were obtained from the ongoing ImmuneRACE study (first 160 participants) and from about 1,300 subjects provided by 6 global collaborators. What the research found in general, with its limitations: How much clinical and demographic metadata was included differed by source and by participant, and the metadata was provided uncurated.

The immunoSEQ Assay, a bias-controlled multiplex PCR, was used to amplify TCRbeta CDR3 regions from genomic DNA. The published analysis was carried out like this. The number of nucleated cells in each sample was estimated from the amplification of reference gene primers within the assay. To quantify the absolute abundance of each unique TCRbeta CDR3 rearrangement, sequence reads were collapsed and filtered. For each sample, productive Simpson clonality was calculated as the square root of Simpson's diversity index over productive rearrangements. Imported from immuneACCESS, the table was reduced by TCRdb to in-frame sequences with V and J called. These copies leave out some clones; in studies compared against another copy, an unresolved V gene accounts for under half, and the cause of the remainder is not known. V and J calls and clone size come straight from that table; D and trimming were deduced from the DNA. For this sample the table gives roughly 100,000 clones, of which more than 70% were detected only once. 3.5% of the sample rests with the top ten.

Each collaborating institution followed its own protocols to collect whole blood in K2EDTA tubes. For TCRbeta analysis, collaborators shipped samples in one of three forms: frozen whole blood, isolated PBMCs, or DNA extracted from either of those sample types. Of note for this clone: No antigen is known for it. The sample holds no much larger clone one base away, and base qualities are not on file.

Sequencing was done on a sample of peripheral blood. The sequence was collected from a woman aged 60 to 75 with acute or convalescent COVID-19.

CDR3 reads: CASSLREGLETQYF. The DNA is as follows: TGTGCCAGCAGTTTACGGGAGGGCCTGGAGACCCAGTACTTC. The rearranged segments are TRBV28 and TRBJ2-5; 8 middle bases align to TRBD2. Inclusive of the bounding cysteine and phenylalanine, the CDR3 is 14 residues long. The entry retains the CDR3 DNA only, 42 bases that are in frame from base 1. The germline V gene encodes CDR1 MDHEN and CDR2 SYDVKM. V lost 2 bases and J lost 5 bases, and the count of bases not matched to a germline gene is 4.